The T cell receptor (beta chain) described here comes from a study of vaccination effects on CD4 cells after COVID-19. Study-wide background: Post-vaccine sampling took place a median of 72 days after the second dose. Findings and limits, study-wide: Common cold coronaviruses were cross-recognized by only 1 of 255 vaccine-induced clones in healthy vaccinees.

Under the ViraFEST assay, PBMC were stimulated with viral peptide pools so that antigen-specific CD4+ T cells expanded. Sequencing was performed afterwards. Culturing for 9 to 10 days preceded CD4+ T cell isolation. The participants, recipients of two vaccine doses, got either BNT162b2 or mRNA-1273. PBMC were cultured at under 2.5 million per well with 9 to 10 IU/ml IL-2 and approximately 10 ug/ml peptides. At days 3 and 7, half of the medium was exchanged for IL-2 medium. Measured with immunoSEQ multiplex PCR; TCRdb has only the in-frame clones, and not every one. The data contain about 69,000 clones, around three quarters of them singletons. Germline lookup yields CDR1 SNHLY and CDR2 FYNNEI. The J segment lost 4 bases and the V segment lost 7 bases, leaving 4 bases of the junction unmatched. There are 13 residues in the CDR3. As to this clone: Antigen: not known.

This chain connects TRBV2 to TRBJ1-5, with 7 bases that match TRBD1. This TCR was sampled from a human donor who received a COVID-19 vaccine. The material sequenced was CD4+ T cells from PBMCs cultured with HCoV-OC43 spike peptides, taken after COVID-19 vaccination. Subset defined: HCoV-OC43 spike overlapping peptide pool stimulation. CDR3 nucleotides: TGTGCCAGCACAGGGGGGGCGAATCAGCCCCAGCATTTT. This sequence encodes CASTGGANQPQHF.